Presented here are 2 T cell receptor beta chains from one specimen sequenced in a study of CD8 T cells in Susac syndrome. It was with random hexamers that about 0.45 to 1 ug RNA was reverse transcribed. TCRdb passed the immunoSEQ multiplex PCR reads through MiXCR, listing each CDR3 protein once. The top ten hold 0.075% to 0.095% of the sample, which has under 200,000 distinct CDR3 sequences, around 90% seen once. Sequencing was done on a sample of CD4+ T cells from PBMCs. These receptor sequences come from a human donor with Susac syndrome.

This chain joins TRBV20-1 and TRBJ2-7, with 7 bases aligning to TRBD2. This CDR3 region has 13 residues. The germline gives CDR1 DFQATT, CDR2 SNEGSKA (reference sequence). The trim removed 4 bases at V and 2 bases at J, leaving 5 bases unmatched. CDR3 sequence reads: CSAMTAGTYEQYF. DNA of the CDR3: TGCAGTGCTATGACAGCGGGGACCTACGAGCAGTACTTC.

The CDR3 here is CASTRWTGGSYNEQFF. DNA of the CDR3: TGTGCCAGCACTCGCTGGACAGGGGGCTCCTACAATGAGCAGTTCTTC. V is TRBV2 and J is TRBJ2-1; 10 positions agree with TRBD1. The CDR3 has 16 residues. The J segment lost 0 bases and the V segment lost 7 bases, leaving 6 bases of the junction unmatched. Germline CDR1 is SNHLY and CDR2 is FYNNEI.